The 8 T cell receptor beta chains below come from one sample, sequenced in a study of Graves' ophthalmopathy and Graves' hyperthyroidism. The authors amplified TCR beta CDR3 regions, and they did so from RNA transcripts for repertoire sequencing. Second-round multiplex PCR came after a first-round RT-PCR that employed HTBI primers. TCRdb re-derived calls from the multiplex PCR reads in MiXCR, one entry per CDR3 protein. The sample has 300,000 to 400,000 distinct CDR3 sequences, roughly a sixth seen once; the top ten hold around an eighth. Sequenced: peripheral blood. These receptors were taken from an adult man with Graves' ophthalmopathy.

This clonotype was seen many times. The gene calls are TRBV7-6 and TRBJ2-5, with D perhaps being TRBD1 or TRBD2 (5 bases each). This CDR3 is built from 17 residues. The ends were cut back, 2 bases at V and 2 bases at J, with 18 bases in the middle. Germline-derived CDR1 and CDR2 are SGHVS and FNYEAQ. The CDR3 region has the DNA TGTGCCAGCAGCTTACCCGAAGGGACCAAGGGACAAGAGACCCAGTACTTC. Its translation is CASSLPEGTKGQETQYF.

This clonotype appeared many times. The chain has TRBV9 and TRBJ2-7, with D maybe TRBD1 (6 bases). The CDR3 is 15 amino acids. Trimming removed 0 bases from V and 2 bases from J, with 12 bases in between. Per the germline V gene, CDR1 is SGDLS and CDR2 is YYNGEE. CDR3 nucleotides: TGTGCCAGCAGCGTAGCCCCACAGGGTGCCTACGAGCAGTACTTC. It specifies CASSVAPQGAYEQYF.

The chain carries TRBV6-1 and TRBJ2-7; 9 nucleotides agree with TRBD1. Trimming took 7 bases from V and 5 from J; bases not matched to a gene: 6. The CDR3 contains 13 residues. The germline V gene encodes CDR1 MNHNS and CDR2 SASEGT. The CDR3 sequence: CASTGTGMDEQYF. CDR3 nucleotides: TGTGCCAGCACCGGGACAGGGATGGACGAGCAGTACTTC.

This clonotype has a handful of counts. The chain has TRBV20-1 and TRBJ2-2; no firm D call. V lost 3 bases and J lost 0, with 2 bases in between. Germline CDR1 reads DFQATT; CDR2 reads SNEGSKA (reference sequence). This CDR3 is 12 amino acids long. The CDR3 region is CSASTNTGELFF. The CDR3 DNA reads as TGCAGTGCTAGCACGAACACCGGGGAGCTGTTTTTT.

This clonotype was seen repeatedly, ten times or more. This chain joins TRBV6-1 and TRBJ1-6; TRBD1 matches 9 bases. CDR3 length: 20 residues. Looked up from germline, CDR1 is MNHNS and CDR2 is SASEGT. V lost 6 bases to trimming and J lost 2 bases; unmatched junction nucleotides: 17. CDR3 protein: CASRDHGTGGIRTYNSPLHF. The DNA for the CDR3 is TGTGCCAGCAGGGATCATGGAACAGGGGGCATTCGGACCTATAATTCACCCCTCCACTTT.

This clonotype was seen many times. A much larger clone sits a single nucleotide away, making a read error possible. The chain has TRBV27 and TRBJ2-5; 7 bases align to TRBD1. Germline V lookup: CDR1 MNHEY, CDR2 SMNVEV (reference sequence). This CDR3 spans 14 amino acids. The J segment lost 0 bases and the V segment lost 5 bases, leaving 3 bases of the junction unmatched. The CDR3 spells CASSPDRDQETQYF. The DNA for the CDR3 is TGTGCCAGCAGTCCCGACAGGGACCAAGAGACCCAGTACTTC.

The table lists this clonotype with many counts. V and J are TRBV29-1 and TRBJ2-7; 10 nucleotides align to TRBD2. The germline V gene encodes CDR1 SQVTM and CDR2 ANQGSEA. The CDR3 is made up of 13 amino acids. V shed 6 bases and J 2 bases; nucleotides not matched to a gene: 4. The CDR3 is CSVTLAGTYEQYF. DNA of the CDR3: TGCAGCGTCACACTAGCGGGAACCTACGAGCAGTACTTC.

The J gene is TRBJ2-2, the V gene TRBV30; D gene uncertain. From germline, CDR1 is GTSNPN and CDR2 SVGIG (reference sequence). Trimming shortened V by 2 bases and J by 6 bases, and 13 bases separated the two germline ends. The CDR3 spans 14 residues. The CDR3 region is CAWSPGSPAGELFF. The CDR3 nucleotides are TGTGCCTGGAGTCCCGGATCTCCCGCCGGGGAGCTGTTTTTT.